Shown below are 25 T cell receptor beta chains from a single sample sequenced in a study of T cell changes during pregnancy in multiple sclerosis (dated by TCRdb to the late 2010s). Library generation was performed with the immunoSEQ multiplex PCR assay. TCRdb provides this immuneACCESS table in a form limited to in-frame rearrangements. Some clones are lacking; in checked studies, under half of them reflect an unresolved V gene, and why the rest are absent is not known. Counted in this sample were tens of thousands of clones; approximately 90% of them appeared once. The top ten constitute less than 3.5% of the sample. Sequenced material: CD8+ T cells from peripheral blood mononuclear cells, taken in the second trimester of pregnancy. The origin of the receptors is a female donor with multiple sclerosis, enrolled in a pregnancy study.

The chain has TRBV10-3 and TRBJ1-2, with a weak D call TRBD1 (5 bases). The CDR3 covers 15 residues. Germline CDR1 is ENHRY and CDR2 is SYGVKD. V lost 0 bases, J lost 3 bases, and 11 bases lay in between. The CDR3 DNA sequence: TGTGCCATCAGTGAGTCAGGTGACAGATACTATGGCTACACCTTC. It yields the protein CAISESGDRYYGYTF.

The rearrangement joins TRBV18 to TRBJ1-5; unclear D gene. The germline CDR1 and CDR2 sequences are KGHSH and LQKENI. Trimming shortened V by 6 bases and J by 7 bases, and 10 bases separated the two germline ends. CDR3 length: 12 residues. DNA for the CDR3: TGTGCCAGCTCGACATGGTTCCAGCCCCAGCATTTT. Translated: CASSTWFQPQHF.

The rearrangement links TRBV9 to TRBJ2-2, with 14 bases fitting TRBD2. V was clipped by 3 bases and J by 1 base; unmatched bases: 5. The germline V gene has CDR1 SGDLS and CDR2 YYNGEE. This CDR3 contains 18 residues. CDR3: CASSGLAGGPGNTGELFF. For the CDR3, the DNA is TGTGCCAGCAGCGGACTAGCGGGGGGGCCGGGGAACACCGGGGAGCTGTTTTTT.

The rearrangement uses TRBV13 and TRBJ2-7; possibly TRBD2 for D (6 bases). The CDR3 has 14 residues. Trimming took 6 bases from V and 3 from J, leaving 15 bases between them. Germline-derived CDR1 and CDR2 are PRHDT and FYEKMQ (reference sequence). CDR3 amino acids: CASSMRGIDYEQYF. Written as DNA, the CDR3 is TGTGCCAGCAGTATGCGGGGAATTGACTACGAGCAGTACTTC.

The chain employs TRBV7-8 and TRBJ2-5, with 8 bases identical to TRBD2. The CDR3 runs 16 residues. CDR1 and CDR2 from the germline V gene are SGHVS and FQNEAQ. The V gene end was trimmed by 5 bases and the J gene end by 5 bases; junction bases not matched to a gene: 13. This CDR3 reads CASSPPRLLAGETQYF. The CDR3 nucleotides read TGTGCCAGCAGCCCCCCGCGCCTCCTAGCGGGTGAGACCCAGTACTTC.

CDR3 protein: CASSLADREDYEQYF. DNA of the CDR3: TGTGCCAGCAGTTTGGCGGACAGGGAAGACTACGAGCAGTACTTC. The V call is TRBV25-1, the J call TRBJ2-7, with 8 bases identical to TRBD1. V shed 5 bases and J 3 bases; nucleotides not matched to a gene: 9. Germline V lookup: CDR1 MGHDK, CDR2 SYGVNS. There are 15 residues in the CDR3.

The chain combines TRBV19 with TRBJ2-7, with D possibly being TRBD1 (5 bases). Trimming took 1 base from V and 7 from J, leaving 11 bases between them. Germline V CDR1 and CDR2: LNHDA, SQIVND (reference sequence). This CDR3 is 13 amino acids long. The CDR3 protein is CASSIGAGWEQYF. The CDR3 DNA follows: TGTGCCAGTAGTATAGGAGCAGGGTGGGAGCAGTACTTC.

The chain recombines TRBV10-1 with TRBJ1-1; D call uncertain. The V end lost 6 bases, the J end lost 1 base, and 21 bases lay between the germline ends. Germline CDR1 reads WNHNN; CDR2 reads SYGVQD (reference sequence). This CDR3 comprises 17 residues. The CDR3 DNA is TGCGCCAGCAGGGAGAAGGGAGTCCCGCGATCGAACACTGAAGCTTTCTTT. It translates to CASREKGVPRSNTEAFF.

The rearrangement uses TRBV7-9 and TRBJ2-2, with TRBD1 matching over 8 bases. Unmatched junction bases numbered 2, after V lost 8 bases and J lost 6 bases. The CDR3 consists of 12 residues. Germline assignment: CDR1 SEHNR and CDR2 FQNEAQ (reference sequence). The CDR3 reads CASVDRAGELFF. The CDR3 nucleotides read TGTGCCAGCGTGGACAGGGCCGGGGAGCTGTTTTTT.

V and J are TRBV7-2 and TRBJ1-2, with D maybe TRBD1 (6 bases). V gave up 1 base and J gave up 1 base, with 22 bases separating them. Germline CDR1 reads SGHTA; CDR2 reads FQGNSA. The length of the CDR3 is 19 residues. The CDR3 sequence is CASSLGWRTAELNNYGYTF. CDR3 DNA sequence: TGTGCCAGCAGCTTAGGATGGAGGACAGCGGAACTTAATAACTATGGCTACACCTTC.

The chain links TRBV7-9 to TRBJ1-1, with D possibly being TRBD1 (5 bases). Germline V gene sequence: CDR1 SEHNR, CDR2 FQNEAQ (reference sequence). V gave up 5 bases and J gave up 10 bases, with 14 bases separating them. The CDR3 is made up of 12 amino acids. The CDR3 coding sequence is TGTGCCAGCAGCCCAGGGCCCCTACTAGCTTTCTTT. Translating gives CASSPGPLLAFF. Full variable domain (rest looked up from reference TRBV7-9 and TRBJ1-1): DTGVSQNPRHKITKRGQNVTFRCDPISEHNRLYWYRQTLGQGPEFLTYFQNEAQLEKSRLLSDRFSAERPKGSFSTLEIQRTEQGDSAMYLCASSPGPLLAFFGQGTRLTVV.

The rearrangement joins TRBV7-6 to TRBJ2-3, with D maybe TRBD2 (6 bases). Looked up from germline, CDR1 is SGHVS and CDR2 is FNYEAQ. V lost 5 bases to trimming and J lost 6 bases, with 15 bases between them. This CDR3 has 14 residues. CDR3 in DNA: TGTGCCAGCAGCGCCGGGACTCTTGGGGATACGCAGTATTTT. It translates to CASSAGTLGDTQYF.

The rearrangement joins TRBV5-4 to TRBJ1-3, with D perhaps TRBD1 (5 bases). V lost 1 base, J lost 2 bases, and 10 bases lay in between. The CDR3 covers 15 residues. CDR1 is SGHNT and CDR2 is YYREEE in the germline V gene (reference sequence). This CDR3 reads CASSLLGAAGNTIYF. In nucleotides, the CDR3 is TGTGCCAGCAGCTTGCTAGGGGCCGCTGGAAACACCATATATTTT.

Here the CDR3 reads CASSSGGTSTYEQYF. The CDR3 DNA reads as TGTGCCAGCAGCTCTGGCGGGACTTCCACCTACGAGCAGTACTTC. V usage is TRBV5-6 and J usage is TRBJ2-7, with D possibly matching TRBD2 (6 bases). The germline gives CDR1 SGHDT, CDR2 YYEEEE. This CDR3 comprises 15 residues. V was clipped by 3 bases and J by 2 bases, with 15 bases between them.

DNA for the CDR3: TGTGCCAGCAGTCGGTCAAACTACAATGAGCAGTTCTTC. It codes for CASSRSNYNEQFF. The chain employs TRBV25-1 and TRBJ2-1, with D unclear. Per the germline V gene, CDR1 is MGHDK and CDR2 is SYGVNS. V lost 5 bases and J 3 bases, leaving 8 bases between the germline ends. There are 13 residues in the CDR3. The whole variable domain, remainder taken from reference TRBV25-1 and TRBJ2-1, is EADIYQTPRYLVIGTGKKITLECSQTMGHDKMYWYQQDPGMELHLIHYSYGVNSTEKGDLSSESTVSRIRTEHFPLTLESARPSHTSQYLCASSRSNYNEQFFGPGTRLTVL.

The CDR3 region is CASSPQDNPAGAFF. CDR3 DNA sequence: TGTGCCAGCAGCCCCCAGGACAACCCAGCAGGAGCTTTCTTT. The V and J genes are TRBV9 and TRBJ1-1; a weak D match, TRBD1 (5 bases). This CDR3 has 14 amino acids. CDR1 is SGDLS, CDR2 YYNGEE, per germline. Between the trimmed V and J ends, which lost 4 bases and 10 bases, there was a span of 20 bases.

The chain recombines TRBV19 with TRBJ1-1; the D is unclear. Germline assignment: CDR1 LNHDA and CDR2 SQIVND (reference sequence). The CDR3 contains 11 residues. Trimming stripped 7 bases from V and 3 bases from J, with 6 bases between. In DNA form, the CDR3 reads TGTGCCAGTATGGGAGACACTGAAGCTTTCTTT. It yields the protein CASMGDTEAFF.

The chain employs TRBV11-2 and TRBJ1-2; TRBD1 aligns across 9 bases. The CDR3 is made up of 15 amino acids. V was clipped by 5 bases and J by 6 bases; unmatched bases: 10. Germline CDR1 SGHAT, CDR2 FQNNGV. The CDR3 reads CASSNYKQGAHGYTF. In DNA form, the CDR3 reads TGTGCCAGCAGCAACTATAAACAGGGGGCACATGGCTACACCTTC.

Concerning this clone: Other DNA sequences in this specimen translate into the identical CDR3. The rearrangement uses TRBV5-6 and TRBJ1-1; D is ambiguous. The CDR3 length is 12 residues. V gave up 0 bases and J gave up 5 bases, with 5 bases separating them. Germline CDR1 SGHDT, CDR2 YYEEEE. CDR3 DNA: TGTGCCAGCAGCTTGGGGAGTACTGAAGCTTTCTTT. It is translated as CASSLGSTEAFF.

This clone was picked up one time. The CDR3 loop is CASSLDQGYEQYF. CDR3 coding DNA: TGTGCCAGCAGCTTAGATCAGGGCTACGAGCAGTACTTC. V usage is TRBV7-6 and J usage is TRBJ2-7, with D possibly TRBD1 on 5 matching bases. The V end was cut by 1 base, the J end by 3 bases, with 7 bases between. Germline CDR1 reads SGHVS; CDR2 reads FNYEAQ. This CDR3 is built from 13 residues.

The chain is built from TRBV4-2 and TRBJ1-5; no clear D. Germline assignment: CDR1 LGHNA and CDR2 YNFKEQ. CDR3 length: 17 amino acids. V lost 0 bases to trimming and J lost 0 bases, with 12 bases between them. The chain's CDR3 is CASSQEVQVYSNQPQHF. The CDR3 DNA reads as TGTGCCAGCAGCCAAGAGGTCCAGGTATATAGCAATCAGCCCCAGCATTTT.

This clone was found once. This chain connects TRBV9 to TRBJ1-1, with no clear D. Trimming removed 6 bases at V and 1 base at J, with 19 bases between. The CDR3 is made up of 16 amino acids. CDR1 is SGDLS, CDR2 YYNGEE, per germline. CDR3 DNA: TGTGCCAGCACCCACGAGGCCGGAGGACCGAACACTGAAGCTTTCTTT. This translates into CASTHEAGGPNTEAFF. Full variable domain (remainder filled in from reference TRBV9 and TRBJ1-1): DSGVTQTPKHLITATGQRVTLRCSPRSGDLSVYWYQQSLDQGLQFLIQYYNGEERAKGNILERFSAQQFPDLHSELNLSSLELGDSALYFCASTHEAGGPNTEAFFGQGTRLTVV.

This chain connects TRBV7-6 to TRBJ2-7, with TRBD1 matching 11 bases. Germline lookup yields CDR1 SGHVS and CDR2 FNYEAQ. The CDR3 runs to 16 residues. The ends lost 1 base at V and 4 bases at J; junction bases unmatched: 6. CDR3: CASSLGSGQGVYEQYF. As DNA, the CDR3 is TGTGCCAGCAGCTTAGGGTCGGGACAGGGGGTTTACGAGCAGTACTTC. Looking up the rest from reference TRBV7-6 and TRBJ2-7 gives the full variable domain: GAGVSQSPRYKVTKRGQDVALRCDPISGHVSLYWYRQALGQGPEFLTYFNYEAQQDKSGLPNDRFSAERPEGSISTLTIQRTEQRDSAMYRCASSLGSGQGVYEQYFGPGTRLTVT.

CDR3 region: CASSVGKGAGTEAFF. The DNA for the CDR3 is TGTGCCAGCAGCGTAGGAAAGGGGGCAGGGACTGAAGCTTTCTTT. The chain couples TRBV9 to TRBJ1-1; 7 bases fit TRBD1. Trimming at V came to 0 bases and at J to 5 bases, leaving 7 bases not matched to a gene. This CDR3 contains 15 residues. Germline CDR1 is SGDLS and CDR2 is YYNGEE.

This sequence joins TRBV27 and TRBJ2-1; 8 bases agree with TRBD2. The CDR3 has 15 residues. CDR1 is MNHEY, CDR2 SMNVEV, per germline (reference sequence). J was trimmed by 1 base and V by 5 bases; bases with no gene match: 4. CDR3 region: CASSPAGGSYNEQFF. The CDR3 DNA reads as TGTGCCAGCAGTCCCGCGGGGGGATCCTACAATGAGCAGTTCTTC.